This T cell receptor beta chain was recovered during a study of CD8 T cells in ankylosing spondylitis. The study, taken as a whole, reports: The study identified a TCR beta motif of under ten highly homologous variants that appeared characteristic of ankylosing spondylitis blood.

In germline, CDR1 is SGHTS, CDR2 YDEGEE. This CDR3 contains 15 residues. The trim removed 5 bases at V and 4 bases at J, leaving 9 bases unmatched. This clonotype showed up many times. Its matching antigen is unknown. One entry per CDR3 protein results from TCRdb running MiXCR on the 5' RACE reads. The sample lists some 30,000 distinct CDR3 sequences, about 6.8% seen once, with about 11% in the top ten. The chain uses TRBV5-8 and TRBJ2-5; TRBD1 aligns across 9 bases. Source material: blood, either unsorted or a sorted T cell fraction (not recorded which). This sequence was found in a male donor with ankylosing spondylitis or in good health (not recorded which). For the CDR3, the DNA is TGTGCCAGCAGAAGACAGGGGGATCCGGTAGAGACCCAGTACTTC. It encodes CASRRQGDPVETQYF.